This record looks at one T cell receptor beta chain sequence and its context. What it binds is unknown. Within the sample, other DNA sequences also encode this same CDR3. The method was immunoSEQ multiplex PCR; TCRdb's version includes in-frame clones alone and lacks a portion of them. This sample has roughly 2.4 million clones, with approximately 94% found just once. Per germline, CDR1 MNHEY and CDR2 SVGAGI. The CDR3 is 14 residues long. Trimming took 7 bases from V and 4 from J; bases not matched to a gene: 9. The data derive from a study of shared clonotypes between healthy human individuals. Overall study findings and caveats: Sorted-subset samples were not fully sequenced, rarefaction indicated.

Sequenced sample: naive CD4+ T cells sorted from blood. Subset given: CD45RA+ positively selected. The sequence was collected from a young man in good health. The rearrangement links TRBV6-5 to TRBJ2-5; 7 bases are shared with TRBD1. This chain's CDR3 is CASTFSGGRETQYF. DNA for the CDR3: TGTGCCAGCACCTTTTCAGGGGGTCGAGAGACCCAGTACTTC.